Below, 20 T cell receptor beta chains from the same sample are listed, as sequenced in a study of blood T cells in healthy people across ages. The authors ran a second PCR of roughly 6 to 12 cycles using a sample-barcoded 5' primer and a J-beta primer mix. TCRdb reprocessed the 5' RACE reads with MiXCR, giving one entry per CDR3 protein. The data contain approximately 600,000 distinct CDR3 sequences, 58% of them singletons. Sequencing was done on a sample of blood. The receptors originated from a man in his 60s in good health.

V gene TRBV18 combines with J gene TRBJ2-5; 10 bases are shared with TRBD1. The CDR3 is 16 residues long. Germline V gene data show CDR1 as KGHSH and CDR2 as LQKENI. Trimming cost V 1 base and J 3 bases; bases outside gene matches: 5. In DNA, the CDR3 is TGTGCCAGCTCACCACGTACCGGGACAGGGGAAGAGACCCAGTACTTC. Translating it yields CASSPRTGTGEETQYF.

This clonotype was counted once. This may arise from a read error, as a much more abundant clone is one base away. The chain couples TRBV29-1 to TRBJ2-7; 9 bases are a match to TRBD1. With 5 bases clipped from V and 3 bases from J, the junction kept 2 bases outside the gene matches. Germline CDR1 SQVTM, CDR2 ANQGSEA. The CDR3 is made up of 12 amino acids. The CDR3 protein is CSVQTGGYEQYF. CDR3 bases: TGCAGCGTTCAGACAGGGGGCTACGAGCAGTACTTC.

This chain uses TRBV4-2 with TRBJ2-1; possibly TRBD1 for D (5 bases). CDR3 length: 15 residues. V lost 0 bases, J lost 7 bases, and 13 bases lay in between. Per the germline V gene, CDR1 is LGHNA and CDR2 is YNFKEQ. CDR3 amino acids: CASSQDNVPGNEQFF. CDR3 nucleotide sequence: TGTGCCAGCAGCCAAGATAACGTGCCAGGGAATGAGCAGTTCTTC.

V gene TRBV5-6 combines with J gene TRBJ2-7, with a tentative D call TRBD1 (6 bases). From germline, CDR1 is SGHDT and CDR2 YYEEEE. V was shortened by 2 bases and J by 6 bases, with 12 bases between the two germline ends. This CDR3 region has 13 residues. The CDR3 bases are TGTGCCAGCAGCTTACAAGACAGGACCGAGCAGTACTTC. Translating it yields CASSLQDRTEQYF.

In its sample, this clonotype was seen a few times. CDR3 protein: CASGDTEGDTQYF. DNA of the CDR3: TGTGCCAGCGGGGATACCGAGGGAGATACGCAGTATTTT. The rearrangement uses TRBV12-3 or TRBV12-4 and TRBJ2-3; D is perhaps TRBD2 (5 bases). The CDR3 has 13 residues. Trimming pared 8 bases from V and 5 bases from J, leaving 14 bases between.

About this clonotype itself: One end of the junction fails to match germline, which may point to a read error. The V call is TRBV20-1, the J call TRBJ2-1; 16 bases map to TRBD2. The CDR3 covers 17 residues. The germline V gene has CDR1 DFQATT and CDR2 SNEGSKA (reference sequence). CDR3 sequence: CSAPGTSGGAGYDERFF. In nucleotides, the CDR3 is TGCAGTGCGCCCGGGACTAGCGGGGGGGCCGGCTACGATGAGCGGTTCTTC.

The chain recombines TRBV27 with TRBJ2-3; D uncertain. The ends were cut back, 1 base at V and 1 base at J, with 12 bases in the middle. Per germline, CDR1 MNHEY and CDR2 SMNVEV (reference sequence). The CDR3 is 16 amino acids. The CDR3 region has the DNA TGTGCCAGCAGTTTATATCCGGGTCGGGGCACAGATACGCAGTATTTT. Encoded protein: CASSLYPGRGTDTQYF.

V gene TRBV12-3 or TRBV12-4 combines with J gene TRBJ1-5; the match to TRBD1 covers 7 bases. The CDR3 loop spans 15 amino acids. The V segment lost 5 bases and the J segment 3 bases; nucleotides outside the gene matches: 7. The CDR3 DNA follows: TGTGCCAGCAGTACCCAGGGGGGGAACAATCAGCCCCAGCATTTT. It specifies CASSTQGGNNQPQHF.

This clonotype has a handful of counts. Here the CDR3 reads CAISESDEQYF. The CDR3 coding sequence is TGTGCCATCAGTGAGTCTGACGAGCAGTACTTC. The J gene is TRBJ2-5, the V gene TRBV10-3; D is uncertain. The J call may be incorrect, as the DNA end agrees better with TRBJ2-7. CDR1 and CDR2 (germline): ENHRY, SYGVKD. This CDR3 contains 11 residues.

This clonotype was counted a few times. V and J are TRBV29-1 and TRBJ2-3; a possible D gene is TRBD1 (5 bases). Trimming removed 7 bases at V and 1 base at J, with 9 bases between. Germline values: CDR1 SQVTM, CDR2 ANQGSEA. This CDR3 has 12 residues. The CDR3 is CSAGHGTDTQYF. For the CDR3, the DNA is TGCAGCGCAGGACACGGCACAGATACGCAGTATTTT.

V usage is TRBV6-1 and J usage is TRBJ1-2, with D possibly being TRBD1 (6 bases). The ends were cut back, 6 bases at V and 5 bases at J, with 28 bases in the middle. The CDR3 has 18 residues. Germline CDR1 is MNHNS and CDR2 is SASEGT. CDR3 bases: TGTGCCAGCAGCTTGACGGGGGGCATTGGGAGGAGAGTATATGGCTACACCTTC. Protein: CASSLTGGIGRRVYGYTF.

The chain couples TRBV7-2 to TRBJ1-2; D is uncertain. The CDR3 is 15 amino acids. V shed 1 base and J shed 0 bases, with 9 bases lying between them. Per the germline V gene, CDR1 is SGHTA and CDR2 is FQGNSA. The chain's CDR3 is CASSLDLLANYGYTF. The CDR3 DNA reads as TGTGCCAGCAGCTTAGACCTTCTAGCTAACTATGGCTACACCTTC. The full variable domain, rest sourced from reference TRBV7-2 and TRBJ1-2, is GAGVSQSPSNKVTEKGKDVELRCDPISGHTALYWYRQSLGQGLEFLIYFQGNSAPDKSGLPSDRFSAERTGGSVSTLTIQRTQQEDSAVYLCASSLDLLANYGYTFGSGTRLTVV.

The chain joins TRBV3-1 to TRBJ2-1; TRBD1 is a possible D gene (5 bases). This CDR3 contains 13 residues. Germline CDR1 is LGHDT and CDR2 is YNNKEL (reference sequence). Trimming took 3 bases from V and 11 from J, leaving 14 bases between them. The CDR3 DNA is TGTGCCAGCAGCCAGTACGGCAGGGATAAGCAGTTCTTC. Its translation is CASSQYGRDKQFF.

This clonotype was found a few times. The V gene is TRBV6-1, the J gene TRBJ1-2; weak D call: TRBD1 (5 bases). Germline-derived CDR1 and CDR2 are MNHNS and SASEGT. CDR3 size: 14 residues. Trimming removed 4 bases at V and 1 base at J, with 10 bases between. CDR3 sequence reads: CASSVDRFNYGYTF. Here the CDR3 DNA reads TGTGCCAGCAGTGTAGACAGATTTAACTATGGCTACACCTTC.

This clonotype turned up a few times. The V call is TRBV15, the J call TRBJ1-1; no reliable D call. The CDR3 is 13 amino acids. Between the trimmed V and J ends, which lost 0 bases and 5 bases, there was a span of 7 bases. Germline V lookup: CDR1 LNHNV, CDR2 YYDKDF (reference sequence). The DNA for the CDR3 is TGTGCCACCAGCAGAGAGGCGGGGACTGAAGCTTTCTTT. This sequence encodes CATSREAGTEAFF.

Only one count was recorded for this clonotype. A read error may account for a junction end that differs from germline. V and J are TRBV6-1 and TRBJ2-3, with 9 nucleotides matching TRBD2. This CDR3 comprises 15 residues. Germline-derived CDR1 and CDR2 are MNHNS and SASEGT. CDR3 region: CASSEAGGLPDTQYF. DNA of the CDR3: TGTGCCAGCAGCGAAGCGGGGGGCCTCCCAGATACGCAGTATTTT.

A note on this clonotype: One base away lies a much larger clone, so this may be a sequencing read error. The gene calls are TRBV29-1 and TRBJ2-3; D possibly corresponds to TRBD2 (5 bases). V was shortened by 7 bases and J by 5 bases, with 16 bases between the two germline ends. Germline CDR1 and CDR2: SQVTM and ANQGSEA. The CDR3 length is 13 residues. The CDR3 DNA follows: TGCAGCGGCGAGAGGGAAAATGGAGATACGCAGTATTTT. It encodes CSGERENGDTQYF.

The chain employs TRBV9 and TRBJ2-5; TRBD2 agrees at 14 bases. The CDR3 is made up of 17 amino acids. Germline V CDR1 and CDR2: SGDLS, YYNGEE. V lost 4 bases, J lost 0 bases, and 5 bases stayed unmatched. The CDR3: CASSLGLAGDNQETQYF. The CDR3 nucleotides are TGTGCCAGCAGCCTGGGACTAGCGGGGGATAACCAAGAGACCCAGTACTTC.

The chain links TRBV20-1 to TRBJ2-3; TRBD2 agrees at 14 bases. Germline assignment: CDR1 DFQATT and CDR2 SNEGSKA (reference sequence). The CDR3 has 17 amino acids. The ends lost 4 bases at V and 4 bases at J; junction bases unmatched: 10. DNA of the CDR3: TGCAGTGCTAAACCGGGACTAGCGGGGGCCGGGTCAGATACGCAGTATTTT. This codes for CSAKPGLAGAGSDTQYF.

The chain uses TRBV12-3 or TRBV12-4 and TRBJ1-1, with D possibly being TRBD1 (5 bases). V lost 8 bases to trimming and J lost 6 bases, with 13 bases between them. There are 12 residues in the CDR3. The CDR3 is CASAPWGSEAFF. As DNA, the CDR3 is TGTGCCAGCGCCCCTTGGGGGTCTGAAGCTTTCTTT.